This T cell receptor (beta chain) was captured in a study of T cell clonotyping in hematopoietic cell transplantation. TCRdb's copy holds only in-frame clones and misses some; the assay was immunoSEQ multiplex PCR. The table shows about 70,000 clones, with around 94% occurring only once. The CDR3 is 14 residues long. The germline V gene encodes CDR1 SGDLS and CDR2 YYNGEE. V lost 2 bases and J 2 bases, leaving 11 bases between the germline ends. Sequenced input: peripheral blood mononuclear cells. The TCR sequence derives from a middle-aged man in good health. Some clones in this sample may be carry-over from other donors' samples. The chain has TRBV9 and TRBJ2-7; tentatively, D is TRBD1 (6 bases). Here the CDR3 reads CASSVQGSPYEQYF. Written as DNA, the CDR3 is TGTGCCAGCAGCGTTCAGGGGTCGCCCTACGAGCAGTACTTC.